Shown below are 25 T cell receptor beta chains from a single sample sequenced in a study of cytomegalovirus exposure and HLA in healthy donors. Vbeta (60) and Jbeta (13) primers were used in the PCR. Using immunoSEQ multiplex PCR, the repertoire was profiled, and TCRdb retains in-frame clones only, with some absent. This table has more than 200,000 clones, nearly 80% appearing once. The sequenced sample was PBMCs. The source of these receptors is a man younger than 30 in good health and CMV-seronegative.

The chain employs TRBV4-1 and TRBJ1-5; TRBD1 might be the D (6 bases). V dropped 0 bases and J dropped 3 bases, with 12 bases sitting between them. CDR3 size: 16 residues. Germline lookup yields CDR1 MGHRA and CDR2 YSYEKL. The DNA for the CDR3 is TGCGCCAGCAGCCAAGAGGACAGCACCTACAATCAGCCCCAGCATTTT. It yields the protein CASSQEDSTYNQPQHF.

This chain uses TRBV19 with TRBJ2-7; a weak D match, TRBD2 (6 bases). Trimming stripped 6 bases from V and 6 bases from J, with 21 bases between. The CDR3 contains 15 residues. Germline-derived CDR1 and CDR2 are LNHDA and SQIVND (reference sequence). The CDR3, as DNA: TGTGCCAGTAGCCCTGGGAGGAACGGGATAGGCGAGCAGTACTTC. Translation gives CASSPGRNGIGEQYF.

V usage is TRBV5-6 and J usage is TRBJ2-5; TRBD1 matches at 7 bases. The CDR3 sequence is 14 residues long. Germline V CDR1 and CDR2: SGHDT, YYEEEE. With V trimmed by 2 bases and J by 5 bases, 6 bases remained unmatched. The CDR3 DNA reads as TGTGCCAGCAGCTTCCCCGACAGGGTGGAGACCCAGTACTTC. Translating gives CASSFPDRVETQYF.

The chain combines TRBV6-5 with TRBJ2-3, with D possibly TRBD2 on 6 matching bases. The CDR3 is 13 residues long. Per the germline V gene, CDR1 is MNHEY and CDR2 is SVGAGI. Trimming stripped 4 bases from V and 6 bases from J, with 11 bases between. CDR3 loop: CASSSTGDDTQYF. The CDR3 region has the DNA TGTGCCAGCAGTTCCACGGGGGACGATACGCAGTATTTT.

The chain employs TRBV18 and TRBJ2-1, with TRBD1 matching over 7 bases. Germline CDR1 is KGHSH and CDR2 is LQKENI. With V trimmed by 4 bases and J by 4 bases, 7 bases remained unmatched. This CDR3 has 15 residues. CDR3 loop: CASSQRQGQYNEQFF. The CDR3 bases are TGTGCCAGCTCACAGCGACAGGGTCAGTACAATGAGCAGTTCTTC.

The genes are TRBV28 and TRBJ2-3, with 9 bases identical to TRBD1. CDR3 length equals 14 residues. Germline loops: CDR1 MDHEN, CDR2 SYDVKM. J gave up 3 bases and V 5 bases, and 3 bases lay outside the gene matches. The CDR3 sequence: CASSPGTGTDTQYF. Here the CDR3 DNA reads TGTGCCAGCAGTCCCGGGACAGGGACAGATACGCAGTATTTT.

The V and J genes are TRBV28 and TRBJ1-5; the D is unclear. CDR1 and CDR2 (germline): MDHEN, SYDVKM. The V gene lost 8 bases and the J gene lost 5 bases, with 10 bases spanning the gap. This CDR3 spans 12 amino acids. The CDR3 loop reads CASDGLDQPQHF. The CDR3 DNA reads as TGTGCCAGCGACGGGTTGGATCAGCCCCAGCATTTT. Full variable domain (remainder filled in from reference TRBV28 and TRBJ1-5): DVKVTQSSRYLVKRTGEKVFLECVQDMDHENMFWYRQDPGLGLRLIYFSYDVKMKEKGDIPEGYSVSREKKERFSLILESASTNQTSMYLCASDGLDQPQHFGDGTRLSIL.

The gene calls are TRBV7-6 and TRBJ1-1; 7 nucleotides line up with TRBD1. Germline values: CDR1 SGHVS, CDR2 FNYEAQ. V lost 2 bases, J lost 2 bases, and 8 bases stayed unmatched. This CDR3 is built from 16 residues. The CDR3 bases are TGTGCCAGCAGCTTACCTTACAGGGGACGAAACACTGAAGCTTTCTTT. It encodes CASSLPYRGRNTEAFF.

The chain combines TRBV6-5 with TRBJ2-3; TRBD2 matches 11 bases. Trimming cost V 6 bases and J 3 bases; bases outside gene matches: 5. This CDR3 region has 15 residues. Per the germline V gene, CDR1 is MNHEY and CDR2 is SVGAGI. The CDR3 protein is CASRKTSGETDTQYF. As DNA, the CDR3 is TGTGCCAGCAGAAAGACTAGCGGGGAAACAGATACGCAGTATTTT.

This clone has just a few counts. This sequence joins TRBV27 and TRBJ1-5, with TRBD1 matching 9 bases. Germline V lookup: CDR1 MNHEY, CDR2 SMNVEV (reference sequence). The CDR3 length is 14 residues. The V and J ends lost 6 bases and 3 bases, in that order; junction bases with no gene match: 3. CDR3 nucleotides: TGTGCCAGCAGCGGACAGGGGTACAATCAGCCCCAGCATTTT. Protein product: CASSGQGYNQPQHF.

The chain employs TRBV5-4 and TRBJ2-7, with 10 bases fitting TRBD2. J was trimmed by 0 bases and V by 0 bases; bases with no gene match: 6. The germline CDR1 and CDR2 sequences are SGHNT and YYREEE (reference sequence). The CDR3 totals 17 residues. The CDR3 is CASSLGLAGVGSYEQYF. The CDR3 DNA reads as TGTGCCAGCAGCTTGGGTCTAGCGGGGGTGGGCTCCTACGAGCAGTACTTC.

CDR3 nucleotide sequence: TGTGCCAGCTCACCCAGCACAGGGGGGTTGGATCAGCCCCAGCATTTT. Translation gives CASSPSTGGLDQPQHF. The chain carries TRBV18 and TRBJ1-5; 8 bases fit TRBD1. CDR3 length: 16 amino acids. The V gene's germline CDR1 is KGHSH and CDR2 LQKENI. J lost 5 bases, V lost 3 bases, and 9 bases had no gene match. The variable domain in full, completed from reference TRBV18 and TRBJ1-5, reads NAGVMQNPRHLVRRRGQEARLRCSPMKGHSHVYWYRQLPEEGLKFMVYLQKENIIDESGMPKERFSAEFPKEGPSILRIQQVVRGDSAAYFCASSPSTGGLDQPQHFGDGTRLSIL.

This clone is a singleton in its sample. V gene TRBV4-1 combines with J gene TRBJ1-1, with D perhaps TRBD1 (6 bases). V dropped 1 base and J dropped 2 bases, with 11 bases sitting between them. This CDR3 region has 15 residues. CDR1 MGHRA and CDR2 YSYEKL come from the germline V gene. In nucleotides, the CDR3 is TGCGCCAGCAGCCAAGTGGGGGCACCTAACACTGAAGCTTTCTTT. Its protein is CASSQVGAPNTEAFF.

The chain couples TRBV7-9 to TRBJ2-3; TRBD2 is a possible D gene (7 bases). The CDR3 extends over 18 amino acids. Germline V gives CDR1 SEHNR, CDR2 FQNEAQ (reference sequence). Deletions cut 5 bases from V and 2 bases from J, with 23 bases between. The CDR3 coding sequence is TGTGCCAGCAGCCCTAGCGCTTTGGCGGGGGCCAACACAGATACGCAGTATTTT. Protein: CASSPSALAGANTDTQYF.

V usage is TRBV6-5 and J usage is TRBJ2-7, with 8 bases that match TRBD2. Germline V gene data show CDR1 as MNHEY and CDR2 as SVGAGI. J was trimmed by 3 bases and V by 5 bases; bases with no gene match: 9. The CDR3 length is 15 residues. The CDR3 is CASSPSGGNYYEQYF. In DNA, the CDR3 is TGTGCCAGCAGTCCGAGCGGGGGAAACTACTACGAGCAGTACTTC.

This clone was seen once. The gene calls are TRBV5-1 and TRBJ2-2; 8 nucleotides match TRBD1. Germline V CDR1 and CDR2: SGHRS, YFSETQ. This CDR3 contains 16 residues. After removal of 0 bases from V and 7 bases from J, the junction contained 8 bases not matched to a gene. In nucleotides, the CDR3 is TGCGCCAGCAGCTTGGTTTCAGGGGGCGAGGTCGGGGAGCTGTTTTTT. Protein sequence: CASSLVSGGEVGELFF.

This clone was detected a few times. V gene TRBV7-6 combines with J gene TRBJ2-3; 9 bases line up with TRBD1. The germline V gene has CDR1 SGHVS and CDR2 FNYEAQ. J was trimmed by 2 bases and V by 5 bases; bases with no gene match: 5. The CDR3 sequence is 15 residues long. DNA of the CDR3: TGTGCCAGCAGCCAACAGGGGGCCGCCACAGATACGCAGTATTTT. Amino acids: CASSQQGAATDTQYF.

This clone has a handful of counts. V and J are TRBV25-1 and TRBJ2-7; a possible D gene is TRBD2 (6 bases). The CDR3 runs to 13 residues. V lost 5 bases, J lost 2 bases, and 10 bases lay in between. Germline V gene lookup returns CDR1 MGHDK and CDR2 SYGVNS. The CDR3 sequence: CASSQPGAYEQYF. For the CDR3, the DNA is TGTGCCAGCAGTCAACCGGGGGCCTACGAGCAGTACTTC.

The chain joins TRBV7-3 to TRBJ1-4; 8 bases agree with TRBD1. V trimming: 5 bases; J trimming: 3 bases; junction bases outside the gene matches: 5. CDR3 length: 15 amino acids. Germline CDR1 reads SGHTA; CDR2 reads FQGTGA. The CDR3 spells CASSPTGGSNEKLFF. CDR3 in DNA: TGTGCCAGCAGCCCAACAGGGGGGTCTAATGAAAAACTGTTTTTT.

The J gene is TRBJ2-1, the V gene TRBV6-1; 9 bases are shared with TRBD1. This CDR3 region has 19 residues. The germline CDR1 and CDR2 sequences are MNHNS and SASEGT. Trimming at V came to 4 bases and at J to 5 bases, leaving 18 bases not matched to a gene. CDR3 protein: CASSVLTGGLLSNDNEQFF. CDR3 DNA sequence: TGTGCCAGCAGTGTTTTAACAGGGGGCCTCCTAAGTAATGACAATGAGCAGTTCTTC.

As DNA, the CDR3 is TGTGCCAGCAGCGTAGAAGGGGGTTGGGGCTACAATGAGCAGTTCTTC. This sequence encodes CASSVEGGWGYNEQFF. The chain employs TRBV9 and TRBJ2-1, with a possible D match to TRBD1 (6 bases). Between the trimmed V and J ends, which lost 0 bases and 3 bases, there was a span of 13 bases. The germline V gene has CDR1 SGDLS and CDR2 YYNGEE. The CDR3 sequence is 16 residues long.

Worth noting for this clone: Other DNA sequences in this sample translate to the same CDR3. The rearrangement uses TRBV6-4 and TRBJ2-2; the D is unclear. This CDR3 region has 14 residues. From germline, CDR1 is MRHNA and CDR2 SNTAGT. Deletions cut 0 bases from V and 3 bases from J, with 5 bases between. This CDR3 is CASSDSADTGELFF. In DNA, the CDR3 is TGTGCCAGCAGTGACTCAGCCGACACCGGGGAGCTGTTTTTT.

J is TRBJ2-7 and V is TRBV21-1; the listed D gene, TRBD2, was not tested against the DNA. TRBV21-1 is a listed pseudogene. The CDR3 length is 12 residues. CDR3 loop: CARQEGPYEQYF. DNA for the CDR3: TGTGCGAGGCAGGAGGGTCCCTACGAGCAGTACTTC.

V is TRBV19 and J is TRBJ1-1, with a weak D call TRBD1 (5 bases). Germline CDR1 and CDR2: LNHDA and SQIVND (reference sequence). V was cut by 4 bases and J by 3 bases, with 9 bases left in between. The CDR3 has 13 amino acids. CDR3 residues: CASSTQGDTEAFF. Written as DNA, the CDR3 is TGTGCCAGTAGTACGCAGGGTGACACTGAAGCTTTCTTT.

The V call is TRBV6-5, the J call TRBJ1-2, with 7 bases fitting TRBD1. This CDR3 has 14 amino acids. Germline lookup yields CDR1 MNHEY and CDR2 SVGAGI. The junction had 8 bases not matched to a gene; V was cut back by 6 bases and J by 4 bases. CDR3 residues: CASSPPGTVYGYTF. DNA for the CDR3: TGTGCCAGCAGCCCCCCCGGGACAGTCTATGGCTACACCTTC.